This TCR beta chain derives from a study of cytomegalovirus exposure and HLA in healthy donors. Trimming took 4 bases from V and 7 from J; bases not matched to a gene: 9. The CDR3 loop spans 16 amino acids. Germline V gives CDR1 MNHEY, CDR2 SMNVEV (reference sequence). The repertoire was sequenced with immunoSEQ multiplex PCR; TCRdb's copy has only in-frame clones and lacks some. The sample includes roughly 150,000 clones, around 87% of them seen just once. This chain connects TRBV27 to TRBJ1-6; the match to TRBD1 covers 8 bases. The sequenced sample was PBMCs. This receptor was taken from a man aged 18 to 29 in good health and CMV-seropositive. The CDR3 DNA sequence: TGTGCCAGCAGTTCACCATCCACAGGGGGGAATTCACCCCTCCACTTT. Translating it yields CASSSPSTGGNSPLHF.